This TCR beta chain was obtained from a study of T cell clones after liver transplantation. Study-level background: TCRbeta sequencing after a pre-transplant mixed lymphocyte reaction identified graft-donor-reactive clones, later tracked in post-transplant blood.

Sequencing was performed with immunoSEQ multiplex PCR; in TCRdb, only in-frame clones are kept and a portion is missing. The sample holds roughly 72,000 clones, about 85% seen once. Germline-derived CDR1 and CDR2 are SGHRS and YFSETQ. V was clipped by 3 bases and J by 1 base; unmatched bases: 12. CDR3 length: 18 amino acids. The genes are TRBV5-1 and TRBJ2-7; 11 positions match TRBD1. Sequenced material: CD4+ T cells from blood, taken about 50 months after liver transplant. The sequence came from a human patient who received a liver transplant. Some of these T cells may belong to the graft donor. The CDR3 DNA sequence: TGCGCCAGCAGCTCTCAGGCCGGGACAGGGGGGACTTCCTACGAGCAGTACTTC. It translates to CASSSQAGTGGTSYEQYF.